This entry lists 5 T cell receptor beta chains sequenced from one sample in a study of T cells in Graves' hyperthyroidism and ophthalmopathy. RNA transcripts provided the source from which TCR beta CDR3 regions were amplified. First-round RT-PCR with HTBI primers amplified the TCR CDR3 region. TCRdb re-derived calls from the multiplex PCR reads in MiXCR, one entry per CDR3 protein. The data hold fewer than 500,000 distinct CDR3 sequences, with around an eighth observed a single time. Source material: blood. The receptors shown here come from a young man with Graves' hyperthyroidism that later progressed to Graves' ophthalmopathy.

The chain joins TRBV5-1 to TRBJ2-1; the D gene is possibly TRBD1 (6 bases). With 2 bases removed from V and 4 bases from J, the gap between germline ends came to 10 bases. Per germline, CDR1 SGHRS and CDR2 YFSETQ. The CDR3 runs 14 residues. CDR3 in amino acids: CASSFRDKYNEQFF. DNA of the CDR3: TGCGCCAGCAGCTTCCGGGACAAGTACAATGAGCAGTTCTTC.

This clonotype was recorded a few times. The chain employs TRBV20-1 and TRBJ2-7; TRBD2 agrees at 8 bases. Germline V CDR1 and CDR2: DFQATT, SNEGSKA (reference sequence). V trimming: 3 bases; J trimming: 6 bases; junction bases outside the gene matches: 7. This CDR3 spans 13 amino acids. The CDR3 bases are TGCAGTGCTAGGGCCGGGGGGGCTCCCGAGCAGTACTTC. This sequence encodes CSARAGGAPEQYF.

The chain links TRBV4-1 to TRBJ2-3; maybe TRBD2 (6 bases). The ends were cut back, 1 base at V and 6 bases at J, with 14 bases in the middle. Per the germline V gene, CDR1 is MGHRA and CDR2 is YSYEKL. The CDR3 spans 15 residues. CDR3 region: CASSQVGGAGDTQYF. Here the CDR3 DNA reads TGCGCCAGCAGCCAAGTAGGAGGGGCAGGGGATACGCAGTATTTT.

This clonotype has ten or more counts. The rearrangement joins TRBV27 to TRBJ2-1; D is unclear. There are 13 residues in the CDR3. Germline CDR1 reads MNHEY; CDR2 reads SMNVEV (reference sequence). The germline V and J ends were trimmed by 5 bases and 3 bases, with 8 bases remaining between them. The CDR3 loop reads CASSITLYNEQFF. CDR3 sequence (DNA): TGTGCCAGCAGTATAACCCTCTACAATGAGCAGTTCTTC.

This clonotype was counted many times. The chain combines TRBV7-3 with TRBJ2-5; 12 nucleotides agree with TRBD2. The CDR3 consists of 15 residues. Trimming took 6 bases from V and 2 from J; bases not matched to a gene: 4. Germline loops: CDR1 SGHTA, CDR2 FQGTGA. The CDR3: CASSLAGGRQETQYF. Here the CDR3 DNA reads TGTGCCAGCAGTCTAGCGGGGGGGCGTCAAGAGACCCAGTACTTC. The complete variable domain, with remaining parts taken from reference TRBV7-3 and TRBJ2-5, reads GAGVSQTPSNKVTEKGKYVELRCDPISGHTALYWYRQSLGQGPEFLIYFQGTGAADDSGLPNDRFFAVRPEGSVSTLKIQRTERGDSAVYLCASSLAGGRQETQYFGPGTRLLVL.